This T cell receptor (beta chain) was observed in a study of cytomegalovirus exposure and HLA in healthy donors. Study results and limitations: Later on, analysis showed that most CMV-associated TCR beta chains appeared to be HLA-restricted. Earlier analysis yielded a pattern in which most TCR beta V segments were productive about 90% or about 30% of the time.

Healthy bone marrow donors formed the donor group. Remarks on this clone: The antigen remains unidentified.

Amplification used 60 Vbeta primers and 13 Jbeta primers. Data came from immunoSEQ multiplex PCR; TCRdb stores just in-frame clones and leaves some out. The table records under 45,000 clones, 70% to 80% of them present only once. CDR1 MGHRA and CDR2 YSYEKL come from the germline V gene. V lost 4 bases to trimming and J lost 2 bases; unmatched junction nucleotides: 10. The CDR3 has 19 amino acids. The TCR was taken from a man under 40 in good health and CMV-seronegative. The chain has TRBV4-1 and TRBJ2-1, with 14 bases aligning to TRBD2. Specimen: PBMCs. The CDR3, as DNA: TGCGCCAGCAGCCCGGGCGGAGGACTAGCGGGAGGTGCCTACAATGAGCAGTTCTTC. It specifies CASSPGGGLAGGAYNEQFF.